One and the same sample provided the 19 T cell receptor beta chains below, sequenced in a study of metastatic and nonmetastatic thyroid tumors. TCRdb used MiXCR to call clones anew from the PCR reads. The data hold about 18,000 clones, with 21% observed a single time. Prior to thyroid surgery, none of the patients had received any treatment. Sequences were obtained from tumor tissue. The receptor source for this set is a female donor with papillary thyroid cancer or a benign thyroid nodule (not recorded which). Some clones in this sample may be carry-over from other donors' samples.

The chain links TRBV20-1 to TRBJ1-2, with a weak D call TRBD1 (5 bases). The V gene lost 1 base and the J gene lost 8 bases, with 8 bases spanning the gap. The CDR3 covers 11 residues. Germline CDR1 and CDR2: DFQATT and SNEGSKA (reference sequence). For the CDR3, the DNA is TGCAGTGCTAGAGTAGGGGTCGGCTACACCTTC. Translation: CSARVGVGYTF.

This rearrangement joins TRBV6-2 or TRBV6-3 to TRBJ2-2; D is unclear. This CDR3 is 13 amino acids long. The germline CDR1 and CDR2 sequences are MNHEY and SVGEGT. V gave up 4 bases and J gave up 0 bases, with 3 bases separating them. CDR3 loop: CASSSTNTGELFF. The DNA of the CDR3 is TGTGCCAGCAGTTCCACGAACACCGGGGAGCTGTTTTTT.

In its sample, this clone was seen many times. A much larger clone is a single base away; this may be a read error. Other DNA sequences from this sample encode an identical CDR3 as well. The chain combines TRBV5-1 with TRBJ2-1; maybe TRBD1 (6 bases). The V gene's germline CDR1 is SGHRS and CDR2 YFSETQ. The V gene lost 2 bases and the J gene lost 15 bases, with 21 bases spanning the gap. The CDR3 sequence is 14 residues long. The CDR3 DNA sequence: TGCGCCAGCAGCTTACTACTCCGGGATTCCAGGGGGTTCTTC. The encoded protein is CASSLLLRDSRGFF.

This clone was seen many times. The chain has TRBV27 and TRBJ2-2; TRBD1 matches at 7 bases. CDR1 is MNHEY, CDR2 SMNVEV, per germline (reference sequence). V lost 3 bases, J lost 2 bases, and 3 bases stayed unmatched. The CDR3 runs 15 residues. The CDR3 DNA sequence: TGTGCCAGCAGTTTGCAGGGGGTCAACACCGGGGAGCTGTTTTTT. Its protein product is CASSLQGVNTGELFF.

The chain combines TRBV7-3 with TRBJ2-1; 9 bases agree with TRBD2. Germline CDR1 reads SGHTA; CDR2 reads FQGTGA. The CDR3 totals 17 residues. The V gene end was trimmed by 9 bases and the J gene end by 3 bases; junction bases not matched to a gene: 15. CDR3 nucleotides: TGTGCCAGAAGCCTTACATTAGGCGGGAGGGACTACAATGAGCAGTTCTTC. Translation: CARSLTLGGRDYNEQFF.

This clone was detected ten times or more. The chain couples TRBV29-1 to TRBJ2-5; D uncertain. CDR3 length: 13 amino acids. Germline CDR1 is SQVTM and CDR2 is ANQGSEA. CDR3 protein: CSVPGLVQETQYF. In DNA, the CDR3 is TGCAGTGTACCGGGCCTTGTACAAGAGACCCAGTACTTC.

This clone was detected many times. A read error may be the cause here, since a much bigger clone is one base away. The V and J genes are TRBV5-1 and TRBJ2-1, with 9 nucleotides matching TRBD2. In germline, CDR1 is SGHRS, CDR2 YFSETQ. The CDR3 totals 16 residues. CDR3 amino acids: CASSFRGLAGYNGQFF. The CDR3 DNA follows: TGCGCCAGCAGCTTTCGCGGGCTAGCGGGGTACAATGGGCAGTTCTTC.

The chain links TRBV29-1 to TRBJ2-7, with D unresolved. This CDR3 is built from 13 residues. Trimming left V 3 bases short and J 4 bases short, with 13 bases between. Germline V gene data show CDR1 as SQVTM and CDR2 as ANQGSEA. CDR3: CSVERCLGYEQYF. CDR3 sequence (DNA): TGCAGCGTTGAGCGGTGTCTTGGGTACGAGCAGTACTTC.

In its sample, this clone was seen many times. The chain's CDR3 is CASSVTDRGEEKLFF. The CDR3 DNA reads as TGTGCCAGCAGCGTAACAGACAGGGGAGAGGAAAAACTGTTTTTT. This chain connects TRBV9 to TRBJ1-4; 8 nucleotides align to TRBD1. V shed 1 base, J shed 8 bases, and the junction held 7 bases outside the gene matches. The length of the CDR3 is 15 residues. CDR1 and CDR2 (germline): SGDLS, YYNGEE.

At least ten counts were recorded for this clone. The chain combines TRBV11-3 with TRBJ2-5, with D unclear. Between the trimmed V and J ends, which lost 5 bases and 0 bases, there was a span of 7 bases. This CDR3 is 13 amino acids long. Germline CDR1 is SGHNT and CDR2 is YENEEA. The CDR3 DNA reads TGTGCCAGCAGCCTCACGGACCAAGAGACCCAGTACTTC. Encoded protein: CASSLTDQETQYF.

This sequence joins TRBV6-1 and TRBJ2-3; maybe TRBD2 (7 bases). Germline CDR1 reads MNHNS; CDR2 reads SASEGT. The CDR3 length is 16 residues. Trimming removed 10 bases from V and 0 bases from J, with 20 bases in between. CDR3 bases: TGTGCCACCGCGGGGGTGGGGGGCAGCAGCACAGATACGCAGTATTTT. It specifies CATAGVGGSSTDTQYF.

This clone was seen a handful of times. In DNA form, the CDR3 reads TGTGCCAGCGGACTGAGGGATGGCTACACCTTC. It encodes CASGLRDGYTF. This chain uses TRBV25-1 with TRBJ1-2; D remains unclear. The V gene lost 8 bases and the J gene lost 6 bases, with 10 bases spanning the gap. In germline, CDR1 is MGHDK, CDR2 SYGVNS. The CDR3 totals 11 residues.

The sample holds many counts of this clone. The V gene is TRBV6-2 or TRBV6-3, the J gene TRBJ1-2; 8 bases are a match to TRBD1. Trimming at V came to 1 base and at J to 2 bases, leaving 0 bases not matched to a gene. This CDR3 comprises 14 residues. CDR1 and CDR2 (germline): MNHEY, SVGEGT. The CDR3 region has the DNA TGTGCCAGCAGTTACTGGGACAGGAACTATGGCTACACCTTC. It specifies CASSYWDRNYGYTF.

This clone was detected ten times or more. The rearrangement links TRBV5-5 to TRBJ1-1; D gene uncertain. Germline V gene data show CDR1 as SGHKS and CDR2 as YYEKEE (reference sequence). Deletions cut 0 bases from V and 7 bases from J, with 16 bases between. The CDR3 runs 15 residues. The CDR3 here is CASSLAMLPGLEAFF. CDR3 coding DNA: TGTGCCAGCAGCTTGGCGATGCTACCGGGCCTTGAAGCTTTCTTT.

This clone was observed a handful of times. The chain links TRBV19 to TRBJ2-1; 9 nucleotides align to TRBD1. There are 20 residues in the CDR3. Germline values: CDR1 LNHDA, CDR2 SQIVND (reference sequence). The trim removed 5 bases at V and 4 bases at J, leaving 21 bases unmatched. CDR3 sequence (DNA): TGTGCCAGTAGTTCCTCCCGGGACAGGGTGTGGGAGGCCGTTTACAATGAGCAGTTCTTC. It specifies CASSSSRDRVWEAVYNEQFF.

This clone came up many times. This CDR3 is CASSQGTDRGGETQYF. The CDR3, as DNA: TGTGCCAGCAGCCAAGGGACCGACAGGGGGGGTGAGACCCAGTACTTC. This chain joins TRBV6-1 and TRBJ2-5; 9 bases are shared with TRBD1. V trimming: 6 bases; J trimming: 5 bases; junction bases outside the gene matches: 13. This CDR3 spans 16 amino acids. Germline V gene data show CDR1 as MNHNS and CDR2 as SASEGT.

The J gene is TRBJ1-5, the V gene TRBV6-1; D might be TRBD1 (6 bases). Trimming stripped 10 bases from V and 3 bases from J, with 16 bases between. CDR1 and CDR2 (germline): MNHNS, SASEGT. The CDR3 spans 14 residues. The CDR3 is CATRETGNNQPQHF. CDR3 sequence (DNA): TGTGCCACTAGGGAGACAGGCAACAATCAGCCCCAGCATTTT.

The chain joins TRBV6-2 or TRBV6-3 to TRBJ2-7; unclear D gene. CDR1 MNHEY and CDR2 SVGEGT come from the germline V gene. This CDR3 comprises 12 residues. Trimming shortened V by 4 bases and J by 4 bases, and 8 bases separated the two germline ends. The CDR3 region is CASSSPIYEQYF. DNA for the CDR3: TGTGCCAGCAGTTCACCTATATACGAGCAGTACTTC.

There are many counts of this clone. The chain recombines TRBV18 with TRBJ2-7, with TRBD2 identical over 8 bases. In germline, CDR1 is KGHSH, CDR2 LQKENI. The CDR3 consists of 15 residues. Losses at the gene ends were 4 bases for V and 1 base for J; bases not matched to a gene: 6. As DNA, the CDR3 is TGTGCCAGCTCACTGCCGGGACTAGGGTCCTACGAGCAGTACTTC. As protein: CASSLPGLGSYEQYF.